A selection of T cell receptor beta chains follows, all from one sample in a study of response to subunit inactivated influenza vaccine. TCRdb ran MiXCR on the RT-PCR reads and lists one entry per CDR3 protein. The top ten clones hold 11% of a sample with fewer than 750,000 distinct CDR3 sequences, 14% of them seen once. The material sequenced was PBMCs from blood, taken 11 to 12 days after vaccination. The receptors come from a man aged 45-60 years who received an inactivated influenza vaccine. Both conserved end residues are part of each CDR3. D genes are given only for firm matches. Clone size is shown for a subset of rows, as once, few, many or a class of expanded clone.

v_gene: TRBV20-1; d_gene: -; abundance: few; j_gene: TRBJ2-3; CDR3nt: TGCAGTGTCAGGGGCGGGACTAAACTCAATACGCAGTATTTT; CDR3aa: CSVRGGTKLNTQYF
v_gene: TRBV20-1; d_gene: -; abundance: few; j_gene: TRBJ1-1; CDR3nt: TGCAGTGCTAGAGATTTCAGGAGAAACACTGAAGCTTTCTTT; CDR3aa: CSARDFRRNTEAFF
v_gene: TRBV2; d_gene: -; abundance: -; j_gene: TRBJ1-6; CDR3nt: TGTGCCAGCAGGACAGTTAGTAATTCACCCCTCCACTTT; CDR3aa: CASRTVSNSPLHF
v_gene: TRBV11-2; d_gene: TRBD2; abundance: few; j_gene: TRBJ2-5; CDR3nt: TGTGCCAGCAGCTTTCAGCCGGGGGGGCGGCAAGAGACCCAGTACTTC; CDR3aa: CASSFQPGGRQETQYF
v_gene: TRBV6-5; d_gene: -; abundance: -; j_gene: TRBJ1-1; CDR3nt: TGTGCCAGCAGTTACGACCTGGGGACTGAAGCTTTCTTT; CDR3aa: CASSYDLGTEAFF
v_gene: TRBV18; d_gene: -; abundance: few; j_gene: TRBJ2-1; CDR3nt: TGTGCCAGCTCACAACTAGGTCCCTCCTACAATGAGCAGTTCTTC; CDR3aa: CASSQLGPSYNEQFF
v_gene: TRBV29-1; d_gene: -; abundance: -; j_gene: TRBJ1-1; CDR3nt: TGCAGCGTCCCTCCGTATGGCGGGTTGAACACTGAAGCTTTCTTT; CDR3aa: CSVPPYGGLNTEAFF
v_gene: TRBV7-2; d_gene: -; abundance: few; j_gene: TRBJ1-2; CDR3nt: TGTGCCAGCAGCTTATTCGAACAGCCGTATGGCTACACCTTC; CDR3aa: CASSLFEQPYGYTF
v_gene: TRBV12-3/TRBV12-4; d_gene: -; abundance: -; j_gene: TRBJ2-1; CDR3nt: TGTGCCGTGAGGTCCTACAATGAGCAGTTCTTC; CDR3aa: CAVRSYNEQFF
v_gene: TRBV29-1; d_gene: -; abundance: -; j_gene: TRBJ2-5; CDR3nt: TGCAGCGTTGAAATAATAGGGATGGAGACCCAGTACTTC; CDR3aa: CSVEIIGMETQYF
v_gene: TRBV5-4; d_gene: -; abundance: -; j_gene: TRBJ2-4; CDR3nt: TGTGCCAGCAGCCCCCAAGGAGCCAAAAACATTCAGTACTTC; CDR3aa: CASSPQGAKNIQYF
v_gene: TRBV7-2; d_gene: -; abundance: -; j_gene: TRBJ2-5; CDR3nt: TGTGCCAGCAGCCACAGGAGGGACCAAGAGACCCAGTACTTC; CDR3aa: CASSHRRDQETQYF
v_gene: TRBV5-1; d_gene: -; abundance: few; j_gene: TRBJ2-3; CDR3nt: TGCGCCAGCAGCTACCACAGGGTTGACACAGATACGCAGTATTTT; CDR3aa: CASSYHRVDTDTQYF
v_gene: TRBV12-3/TRBV12-4; d_gene: -; abundance: -; j_gene: TRBJ1-1; CDR3nt: TGTGCCAGCAGCACGACCCACGTCATTTTAACTTTCTTT; CDR3aa: CASSTTHVILTFF
v_gene: TRBV9; d_gene: TRBD1; abundance: few; j_gene: TRBJ1-2; CDR3nt: TGTGCCAGCAGCGTAGGGACAGGGGAATACGGTGGCTACACCTTC; CDR3aa: CASSVGTGEYGGYTF
v_gene: TRBV20-1; d_gene: -; abundance: -; j_gene: TRBJ2-1; CDR3nt: TGCAGTGCGCCTTTTTCCCCAGCGCTAAATGAGCAGTTCTTC; CDR3aa: CSAPFSPALNEQFF
v_gene: TRBV21-1; d_gene: -; abundance: -; j_gene: TRBJ2-5; CDR3nt: TGTGCCAGCAGCGAATGCCCCAAAAGGGCTAGCGGGAGGATGGAGACCCAGTACTTC; CDR3aa: CASSECPKRASGRMETQYF
v_gene: TRBV18; d_gene: -; abundance: -; j_gene: TRBJ1-4; CDR3nt: TGTGCCAGCTCACCACCAACAGGGAGGGAAAAACTGTTTTTT; CDR3aa: CASSPPTGREKLFF
v_gene: TRBV20-1; d_gene: TRBD1; abundance: few; j_gene: TRBJ2-2; CDR3nt: TGCAGTGCTAGAGATGGACAGGGGGCGATCGGGGAGCTGTTTTTT; CDR3aa: CSARDGQGAIGELFF
v_gene: TRBV7-2; d_gene: -; abundance: -; j_gene: TRBJ2-3; CDR3nt: TGTGCCAGCAGCTTTACCCGGGGGGATACGCAGTATTTT; CDR3aa: CASSFTRGDTQYF
v_gene: TRBV6-1; d_gene: -; abundance: many; j_gene: TRBJ1-5; CDR3nt: TGTGCCAGCAGTCAAACCGGGGACACAAATCAGCCCCAGCATTTT; CDR3aa: CASSQTGDTNQPQHF
v_gene: TRBV6-2/TRBV6-3; d_gene: -; abundance: -; j_gene: TRBJ2-7; CDR3nt: TGTGCCAGCAGTTACGGGCCGGGGGCAGGGAGGTTGAGATACGAGCAGTACTTC; CDR3aa: CASSYGPGAGRLRYEQYF
v_gene: TRBV4-1; d_gene: TRBD1; abundance: -; j_gene: TRBJ1-6; CDR3nt: TGCGCCAGCAGCTCTCAAGACAGGGGCAATTCACCCCTCCACTTT; CDR3aa: CASSSQDRGNSPLHF
v_gene: TRBV11-1; d_gene: -; abundance: -; j_gene: TRBJ1-2; CDR3nt: TGTGCCAGCAGCTTAGTTGGGGGGAGACAGGAGCTCCTCAACTATGGCTACACCTTC; CDR3aa: CASSLVGGRQELLNYGYTF
v_gene: TRBV10-1; d_gene: TRBD2; abundance: -; j_gene: TRBJ2-3; CDR3nt: TGCGCCAGCAGTGAGATGCGGGGGTACACAGATACGCAGTATTTT; CDR3aa: CASSEMRGYTDTQYF
v_gene: TRBV24-1; d_gene: -; abundance: -; j_gene: TRBJ1-1; CDR3nt: TGTGCCTCCAGGAGAGGGGAGAACACTGAAGCTTTCTTT; CDR3aa: CASRRGENTEAFF
v_gene: TRBV11-2; d_gene: TRBD1; abundance: -; j_gene: TRBJ2-3; CDR3nt: TGTGCCAGCAGCAATCTGGACAGGGTGAGGACAGATACGCAGTATTTT; CDR3aa: CASSNLDRVRTDTQYF
v_gene: TRBV7-9; d_gene: -; abundance: -; j_gene: TRBJ2-2; CDR3nt: TGTGCCAGCAGCCCCTTACTTCGAGAAAACACCGGGGAGCTGTTTTTT; CDR3aa: CASSPLLRENTGELFF
v_gene: TRBV7-6; d_gene: -; abundance: few; j_gene: TRBJ2-4; CDR3nt: TGTGCCAGCAGCTCAGCGGATAAAAACATTCAGTACTTC; CDR3aa: CASSSADKNIQYF
v_gene: TRBV5-1; d_gene: -; abundance: few; j_gene: TRBJ2-3; CDR3nt: TGCGCCAGCAGCTTGACACCGGGACACACCACAGATACGCAGTATTTT; CDR3aa: CASSLTPGHTTDTQYF
v_gene: TRBV7-9; d_gene: -; abundance: few; j_gene: TRBJ2-6; CDR3nt: TGTGCCAGCAGCTTAGAAGATGTCCTGACTTTC; CDR3aa: CASSLEDVLTF
v_gene: TRBV20-1; d_gene: TRBD1; abundance: few; j_gene: TRBJ2-2; CDR3nt: TGCAGTGCTAGAGAGGGACAGGCAAGGGGGGAGCTGTTTTTT; CDR3aa: CSAREGQARGELFF
v_gene: TRBV24-1; d_gene: TRBD2; abundance: few; j_gene: TRBJ2-1; CDR3nt: TGTGCCACCAGTGACCCGGGGGGGGCCCTCTACAATGAGCAGTTCTTC; CDR3aa: CATSDPGGALYNEQFF
v_gene: TRBV7-9; d_gene: TRBD1; abundance: -; j_gene: TRBJ2-2; CDR3nt: TGTGCCAGCAGCGAGGGGGCTCTCAGCACCGGGGAGCTGTTTTTT; CDR3aa: CASSEGALSTGELFF
v_gene: TRBV6-1; d_gene: -; abundance: -; j_gene: TRBJ1-4; CDR3nt: TGTGCCAGCAGTGTAACAGCTGCAACTAATGAAAAACTGTTTTTT; CDR3aa: CASSVTAATNEKLFF
v_gene: TRBV6-2/TRBV6-3; d_gene: TRBD2; abundance: few; j_gene: TRBJ2-1; CDR3nt: TGTGCCAGCAGTTACAACCGGGGACTAGCTTACAATGAGCAGTTCTTC; CDR3aa: CASSYNRGLAYNEQFF
v_gene: TRBV12-3/TRBV12-4; d_gene: -; abundance: few; j_gene: TRBJ1-1; CDR3nt: TGTGCCAGCAGCCTAATTTTCACTGAAGCTTTCTTT; CDR3aa: CASSLIFTEAFF
v_gene: TRBV2; d_gene: TRBD1; abundance: -; j_gene: TRBJ2-3; CDR3nt: TGTGCCAGCAGACCTGGACAGGGGGTTACAGATACGCAGTATTTT; CDR3aa: CASRPGQGVTDTQYF
v_gene: TRBV28; d_gene: -; abundance: -; j_gene: TRBJ2-3; CDR3nt: TGTGCCAGCAGTTTATCAGCCCGCACAGATACGCAGTATTTT; CDR3aa: CASSLSARTDTQYF
v_gene: TRBV30; d_gene: TRBD2; abundance: -; j_gene: TRBJ2-5; CDR3nt: TGTGCCTGGAGCCCCCTGGGGGGGAAAGAGACCCAGTACTTC; CDR3aa: CAWSPLGGKETQYF
v_gene: TRBV5-6; d_gene: -; abundance: -; j_gene: TRBJ2-1; CDR3nt: TGTGCCAGCCACCGGAGGGATGAGCAGTTCTTC; CDR3aa: CASHRRDEQFF